These 29 T cell receptor beta chains originate from one sample sequenced in a study of radiotherapy plus CTLA-4 blockade in lung cancer. Here immunoSEQ multiplex PCR was the method, and the copy in TCRdb shows in-frame clones only, minus some. The sample has roughly 98,000 clones, approximately 78% seen once. This material consisted of peripheral blood, taken from a patient treated with radiotherapy plus ipilimumab. The receptors derive from a human donor with non-small cell lung cancer who had a partial response to radiotherapy plus ipilimumab.

This sequence joins TRBV5-6 and TRBJ2-3, with 9 nucleotides matching TRBD2. This CDR3 has 19 amino acids. CDR1 and CDR2 from the germline V gene are SGHDT and YYEEEE. V lost 4 bases to trimming and J lost 3 bases; unmatched junction nucleotides: 18. This chain's CDR3 is CASSGLLGREGRQTDTQYF. In DNA form, the CDR3 reads TGTGCCAGCAGCGGACTTTTGGGGCGGGAGGGCCGTCAGACAGATACGCAGTATTTT.

This chain connects TRBV27 to TRBJ2-5, with 7 bases lining up with TRBD1. With V trimmed by 6 bases and J by 7 bases, 8 bases remained unmatched. The germline V gene encodes CDR1 MNHEY and CDR2 SMNVEV (reference sequence). CDR3 length: 13 amino acids. The CDR3 nucleotides read TGTGCCAGCAGCGGGGACAGTGGGGCGACCCAGTACTTC. Its protein is CASSGDSGATQYF.

This clone was observed a single time. This chain joins TRBV5-4 and TRBJ1-1, with TRBD1 identical over 7 bases. This CDR3 has 14 residues. The V segment lost 4 bases and the J segment 4 bases; nucleotides outside the gene matches: 7. Germline-derived CDR1 and CDR2 are SGHNT and YYREEE (reference sequence). The CDR3 DNA reads as TGTGCCAGCAGCGTTGACAGGGCGGCCACTGAAGCTTTCTTT. Translating gives CASSVDRAATEAFF.

The V call is TRBV28, the J call TRBJ2-5, with D possibly TRBD2 on 7 matching bases. Per germline, CDR1 MDHEN and CDR2 SYDVKM. Trimming took off 7 bases at V and 5 bases at J, with 17 bases between the two ends. The length of the CDR3 is 14 residues. CDR3 in DNA: TGTGCCAGCACCCCCCGGGGGGCGCTGGAGACCCAGTACTTC. Translated: CASTPRGALETQYF.

The sample holds one count of this clone. The chain recombines TRBV10-3 with TRBJ2-7, with a tentative D call TRBD2 (7 bases). This CDR3 is built from 15 residues. Looked up from germline, CDR1 is ENHRY and CDR2 is SYGVKD. V lost 3 bases and J 3 bases, leaving 15 bases between the germline ends. CDR3: CAISDHPGGIYEQYF. The CDR3 coding sequence is TGTGCCATCAGTGACCACCCGGGGGGCATCTACGAGCAGTACTTC.

The V gene is TRBV5-5, the J gene TRBJ1-3; D remains ambiguous. Germline values: CDR1 SGHKS, CDR2 YYEKEE (reference sequence). This CDR3 has 12 residues. Trimming shortened V by 2 bases and J by 4 bases, and 4 bases separated the two germline ends. The CDR3 loop reads CASSFGGNTIYF. CDR3 DNA sequence: TGTGCCAGCAGCTTCGGGGGAAACACCATATATTTT.

The rearrangement links TRBV9 to TRBJ2-3; D gene ambiguous. This CDR3 has 11 residues. Germline V gene lookup returns CDR1 SGDLS and CDR2 YYNGEE. V gave up 4 bases and J gave up 6 bases, with 6 bases separating them. DNA of the CDR3: TGTGCCAGCAGCTATTCCGATACGCAGTATTTT. This codes for CASSYSDTQYF.

The rearrangement joins TRBV5-5 to TRBJ2-7; 7 positions agree with TRBD1. This CDR3 spans 15 amino acids. CDR1 SGHKS and CDR2 YYEKEE come from the germline V gene (reference sequence). V lost 2 bases and J lost 3; bases outside the gene matches: 8. The CDR3 protein is CASSFAGTDLYEQYF. In DNA, the CDR3 is TGTGCCAGCAGCTTTGCCGGGACAGATCTCTACGAGCAGTACTTC.

This chain connects TRBV7-3 to TRBJ2-1; 10 bases agree with TRBD2. There are 15 residues in the CDR3. Trimming removed 2 bases from V and 7 bases from J; junction bases left unmatched: 5. Germline values: CDR1 SGHTA, CDR2 FQGTGA. CDR3 nucleotide sequence: TGTGCCAGCAGCTTAGAAGCGGGAGGGCCGAATGAGCAGTTCTTC. This translates into CASSLEAGGPNEQFF.

This rearrangement joins TRBV7-2 to TRBJ2-1; no reliable D call. V lost 5 bases to trimming and J lost 4 bases, with 9 bases between them. The CDR3 spans 13 residues. CDR1 and CDR2 (germline): SGHTA, FQGNSA. CDR3 in DNA: TGTGCCAGCAGCCCGAGGCCGTACAATGAGCAGTTCTTC. Translation gives CASSPRPYNEQFF.

The chain recombines TRBV7-9 with TRBJ1-2; 12 bases fit TRBD1. With V trimmed by 5 bases and J by 12 bases, 7 bases remained unmatched. The CDR3 length is 13 residues. Germline CDR1 reads SEHNR; CDR2 reads FQNEAQ (reference sequence). The CDR3 spells CASSIGTGGGDTF. CDR3 DNA sequence: TGTGCCAGCAGCATTGGGACAGGGGGCGGAGACACCTTC.

The rearrangement links TRBV7-3 to TRBJ2-5; a possible D gene is TRBD2 (8 bases). Trimming removed 5 bases at V and 1 base at J, with 14 bases between. The germline V gene has CDR1 SGHTA and CDR2 FQGTGA. The CDR3 runs to 15 residues. The CDR3 nucleotides read TGTGCCAGCAGCCGCGGGGGGACAGTCCAAGAGACCCAGTACTTC. Translating it yields CASSRGGTVQETQYF.

The sample holds a few counts of this clone. The chain carries TRBV5-1 and TRBJ2-5; no definite D call. Per the germline V gene, CDR1 is SGHRS and CDR2 is YFSETQ. V was shortened by 1 base and J by 2 bases, with 9 bases between the two germline ends. The CDR3 is made up of 14 amino acids. CDR3 nucleotides: TGCGCCAGCAGCTTGACACAGCCACAAGAGACCCAGTACTTC. It specifies CASSLTQPQETQYF. The whole variable domain, filled in from reference TRBV5-1 and TRBJ2-5, reads KAGVTQTPRYLIKTRGQQVTLSCSPISGHRSVSWYQQTPGQGLQFLFEYFSETQRNKGNFPGRFSGRQFSNSRSEMNVSTLELGDSALYLCASSLTQPQETQYFGPGTRLLVL.

The rearrangement uses TRBV28 and TRBJ2-3; 12 bases line up with TRBD2. CDR1 and CDR2 (germline): MDHEN, SYDVKM. The CDR3 sequence is 21 residues long. V was clipped by 4 bases and J by 4 bases; unmatched bases: 21. The CDR3 spells CASSSPGRTSGKRGGPDTQYF. The CDR3 DNA reads TGTGCCAGCAGTTCCCCAGGCCGGACTAGCGGGAAGAGAGGTGGGCCAGATACGCAGTATTTT. The complete variable domain, with remaining parts taken from reference TRBV28 and TRBJ2-3, reads DVKVTQSSRYLVKRTGEKVFLECVQDMDHENMFWYRQDPGLGLRLIYFSYDVKMKEKGDIPEGYSVSREKKERFSLILESASTNQTSMYLCASSSPGRTSGKRGGPDTQYFGPGTRLTVL.

The chain uses TRBV10-3 and TRBJ2-5; 8 bases are a match to TRBD1. The junction had 7 bases not matched to a gene; V was cut back by 6 bases and J by 7 bases. Germline CDR1 and CDR2: ENHRY and SYGVKD. The CDR3 runs 13 residues. CDR3 sequence: CAISWDRSGTQYF. For the CDR3, the DNA is TGTGCCATCAGCTGGGACAGGTCAGGGACCCAGTACTTC.

The chain combines TRBV27 with TRBJ2-5; D is perhaps TRBD2 (5 bases). CDR3 length equals 15 residues. The germline V gene has CDR1 MNHEY and CDR2 SMNVEV (reference sequence). The V end was cut by 5 bases, the J end by 5 bases, with 18 bases between. The CDR3 DNA sequence: TGTGCCAGCAGTGCTGATCAGGCGGGTTGGGAGACCCAGTACTTC. It specifies CASSADQAGWETQYF.

The sample holds a few counts of this clone. The identical CDR3 is also encoded by other nucleotide sequences in the sample. The chain uses TRBV7-8 and TRBJ2-7, with D maybe TRBD1 (6 bases). Germline V gives CDR1 SGHVS, CDR2 FQNEAQ. The CDR3 sequence is 12 residues long. V shed 4 bases and J shed 3 bases, with 7 bases lying between them. CDR3 residues: CASSWTVYEQYF. CDR3 in DNA: TGTGCCAGCAGCTGGACAGTCTACGAGCAGTACTTC.

The V gene is TRBV9, the J gene TRBJ2-7; D remains unclear. This CDR3 has 14 residues. CDR1 SGDLS and CDR2 YYNGEE come from the germline V gene. The V end lost 4 bases, the J end lost 0 bases, and 11 bases lay between the germline ends. The CDR3 nucleotides read TGTGCCAGCAGCTCGAACGCCTACTCCTACGAGCAGTACTTC. Its protein product is CASSSNAYSYEQYF.

This rearrangement joins TRBV5-1 to TRBJ2-3, with TRBD2 matching over 7 bases. With 3 bases clipped from V and 0 bases from J, the junction kept 4 bases outside the gene matches. CDR3 length equals 15 residues. CDR1 is SGHRS, CDR2 YFSETQ, per germline. Here the CDR3 reads CASSWGEGSTDTQYF. The CDR3, as DNA: TGCGCCAGCAGCTGGGGGGAGGGAAGCACAGATACGCAGTATTTT.

The V and J genes are TRBV6-1 and TRBJ2-3, with TRBD2 matching 9 bases. The CDR3 runs to 15 residues. J was trimmed by 6 bases and V by 3 bases; bases with no gene match: 7. Looked up from germline, CDR1 is MNHNS and CDR2 is SASEGT. DNA of the CDR3: TGTGCCAGCAGTGATAGAGGGACTAGCTCCGATACGCAGTATTTT. Protein sequence: CASSDRGTSSDTQYF.

The chain recombines TRBV7-8 with TRBJ1-4, with D tentatively TRBD1 (5 bases). The CDR3 has 16 amino acids. Per germline, CDR1 SGHVS and CDR2 FQNEAQ. V gave up 4 bases and J gave up 2 bases, with 14 bases separating them. CDR3 sequence reads: CASSSTPGGTNEKLFF. The CDR3 DNA sequence: TGTGCCAGCAGCTCAACCCCCGGGGGGACTAATGAAAAACTGTTTTTT.

J is TRBJ2-3 and V is TRBV5-1; 8 bases are shared with TRBD1. Unmatched junction bases numbered 13, after V lost 4 bases and J lost 3 bases. Looked up from germline, CDR1 is SGHRS and CDR2 is YFSETQ. This CDR3 region has 17 residues. In nucleotides, the CDR3 is TGCGCCAGCAGCATCAGCCCAGGACAGGGTGGTACAGATACGCAGTATTTT. This codes for CASSISPGQGGTDTQYF.

Here the CDR3 DNA reads TGTGCCAGCAGCTCCCCCCCGGGGGTAGCAACGTTCTTC. Protein sequence: CASSSPPGVATFF. The chain couples TRBV9 to TRBJ2-1; weak D call: TRBD2 (6 bases). Germline lookup yields CDR1 SGDLS and CDR2 YYNGEE. This CDR3 is built from 13 residues. V shed 4 bases and J shed 15 bases, with 20 bases lying between them.

In this sample, this clone turned up a few times. V and J are TRBV10-3 and TRBJ1-5; 7 bases are shared with TRBD1. Germline-derived CDR1 and CDR2 are ENHRY and SYGVKD. There are 13 residues in the CDR3. Germline trimming cut 10 bases from V and 1 base from J; bases unmatched to any gene: 4. CDR3 DNA sequence: TGTGCCACCGCACAGGGGAGCAATCAGCCCCAGCATTTT. It yields the protein CATAQGSNQPQHF.

The chain employs TRBV6-5 and TRBJ2-1; 10 bases match TRBD2. Germline-derived CDR1 and CDR2 are MNHEY and SVGAGI. The CDR3 spans 12 residues. V shed 6 bases, J shed 10 bases, and the junction held 3 bases outside the gene matches. The CDR3 reads CASSQTSGEQFF. CDR3 DNA: TGTGCCAGCAGCCAGACTAGCGGGGAGCAGTTCTTC.

This sequence joins TRBV25-1 and TRBJ1-2; 11 positions agree with TRBD1. This CDR3 has 15 residues. Trimming at V came to 3 bases and at J to 5 bases, leaving 5 bases not matched to a gene. Germline V CDR1 and CDR2: MGHDK, SYGVNS. The CDR3 nucleotides are TGTGCCAGCAGTGATTCGGACAGGGGGCAATATGGCTACACCTTC. This encodes CASSDSDRGQYGYTF.

The chain recombines TRBV28 with TRBJ2-3; D gene unclear. V lost 5 bases to trimming and J lost 1 base, with 10 bases between them. Germline V gene data show CDR1 as MDHEN and CDR2 as SYDVKM. The CDR3 totals 14 residues. CDR3 region: CASSPPARTDTQYF. DNA for the CDR3: TGTGCCAGCAGTCCCCCAGCGCGCACAGATACGCAGTATTTT.

V gene TRBV6-5 combines with J gene TRBJ2-5, with TRBD1 matching over 10 bases. V lost 0 bases and J lost 4; bases outside the gene matches: 2. CDR1 is MNHEY and CDR2 is SVGAGI in the germline V gene. The CDR3 loop spans 15 amino acids. For the CDR3, the DNA is TGTGCCAGCAGTTACTCGACAGGGGGCTCAGAGACCCAGTACTTC. Its protein is CASSYSTGGSETQYF.

This rearrangement joins TRBV10-3 to TRBJ2-1, with TRBD2 as a possible D gene (7 bases). Trimming left V 6 bases short and J 7 bases short, with 22 bases between. The CDR3 extends over 16 amino acids. Germline V lookup: CDR1 ENHRY, CDR2 SYGVKD. CDR3 protein: CAIRPGGRETENEQFF. DNA of the CDR3: TGTGCCATCAGGCCCGGGGGGCGGGAGACGGAGAATGAGCAGTTCTTC.